A single sample gave rise to the 16 T cell receptor beta chains below, sequenced in a study of OX40 agonist ivuxolimab in advanced cancers. Method: immunoSEQ multiplex PCR; TCRdb's copy keeps in-frame clones and lacks some. Of tens of thousands of clones listed, approximately 90% were seen once; the top ten hold roughly 28%. Sequenced here: CD4+ or CD8+ T cells sorted from blood, sampled in a trial of the OX40 agonist ivuxolimab. Every receptor here comes from an adult with an advanced solid tumor such as melanoma, head and neck, liver or kidney cancer.

CDR3 residues: CASSSWDTEAFF. For the CDR3, the DNA is TGTGCCAGTAGCTCCTGGGACACTGAAGCTTTCTTT. V usage is TRBV19 and J usage is TRBJ1-1; D remains ambiguous. This CDR3 has 12 amino acids. V was shortened by 6 bases and J by 3 bases, with 8 bases between the two germline ends. Germline CDR1 is LNHDA and CDR2 is SQIVND (reference sequence). Using reference TRBV19 and TRBJ1-1 for the parts outside the CDR3, the full variable domain is DGGITQSPKYLFRKEGQNVTLSCEQNLNHDAMYWYRQDPGQGLRLIYYSQIVNDFQKGDIAEGYSVSREKKESFPLTVTSAQKNPTAFYLCASSSWDTEAFFGQGTRLTVV.

With respect to this clone: Other DNA variants within this sample encode the same CDR3. This sequence joins TRBV29-1 and TRBJ2-7; D is uncertain. The CDR3 length is 11 residues. Germline-derived CDR1 and CDR2 are SQVTM and ANQGSEA. V was trimmed by 4 bases and J by 0 bases, leaving 4 bases between them. The CDR3, as DNA: TGCAGCGTTGGGGACTCCTACGAGCAGTACTTC. Translated, it gives CSVGDSYEQYF.

V usage is TRBV27 and J usage is TRBJ1-1, with a weak D call TRBD1 (5 bases). The CDR3 loop spans 14 amino acids. V lost 4 bases to trimming and J lost 7 bases, with 16 bases between them. Per germline, CDR1 MNHEY and CDR2 SMNVEV (reference sequence). The CDR3: CASSSLWRGGEAFF. In nucleotides, the CDR3 is TGTGCCAGCAGTTCCCTTTGGAGGGGAGGTGAAGCTTTCTTT.

This clone came up a few times. The genes are TRBV27 and TRBJ2-1; weak D call: TRBD2 (5 bases). CDR3 length equals 13 residues. V lost 6 bases and J 5 bases, leaving 11 bases between the germline ends. Per germline, CDR1 MNHEY and CDR2 SMNVEV (reference sequence). The CDR3 spells CASRVPGDNEQFF. The CDR3 DNA sequence: TGTGCCAGCAGGGTCCCCGGGGACAATGAGCAGTTCTTC.

V is TRBV9 and J is TRBJ1-2; D possibly corresponds to TRBD1 (5 bases). CDR3 length: 13 residues. V was shortened by 0 bases and J by 6 bases, with 9 bases between the two germline ends. Germline V gene sequence: CDR1 SGDLS, CDR2 YYNGEE. CDR3 residues: CASSVGWGHGYTF. In nucleotides, the CDR3 is TGTGCCAGCAGCGTAGGGTGGGGACATGGCTACACCTTC.

The V gene is TRBV6-5, the J gene TRBJ1-1, with D maybe TRBD1 (5 bases). The CDR3 is made up of 13 amino acids. V gave up 1 base and J gave up 5 bases, with 8 bases separating them. Germline lookup yields CDR1 MNHEY and CDR2 SVGAGI. The CDR3 nucleotides are TGTGCCAGCAGTTACTACGGGGGGACTGAAGCTTTCTTT. This gives the protein CASSYYGGTEAFF.

A single count supports this clone. The chain uses TRBV5-1 and TRBJ2-5, with 7 bases lining up with TRBD2. V lost 6 bases and J lost 4; bases outside the gene matches: 12. This CDR3 has 15 amino acids. Germline V gene lookup returns CDR1 SGHRS and CDR2 YFSETQ. This CDR3 reads CASMLEGTGGETQYF. For the CDR3, the DNA is TGCGCCAGCATGCTTGAGGGGACGGGGGGAGAGACCCAGTACTTC.

Written as DNA, the CDR3 is TGTGCCAGCAGCTCCGTTGCCTTAAACACCGGGGAGCTGTTTTTT. This gives the protein CASSSVALNTGELFF. The rearrangement links TRBV5-4 to TRBJ2-2; no clear D gene. CDR1 and CDR2 from the germline V gene are SGHNT and YYREEE (reference sequence). V gave up 3 bases and J gave up 2 bases, with 11 bases separating them. The CDR3 sequence is 15 residues long.

The V and J genes are TRBV27 and TRBJ2-1; D is possibly TRBD2 (6 bases). From germline, CDR1 is MNHEY and CDR2 SMNVEV (reference sequence). The V gene lost 5 bases and the J gene lost 0 bases, with 14 bases spanning the gap. CDR3 length equals 16 residues. The CDR3: CASSPHLSGSYNEQFF. CDR3 bases: TGTGCCAGCAGTCCCCACCTTAGCGGCTCCTACAATGAGCAGTTCTTC.

The chain recombines TRBV7-9 with TRBJ2-7; D is possibly TRBD1 (5 bases). Trimming took 5 bases from V and 2 from J, leaving 10 bases between them. Germline V gene data show CDR1 as SEHNR and CDR2 as FQNEAQ (reference sequence). The CDR3 has 13 residues. The CDR3 nucleotides are TGTGCCAGCAGCCTCGACAGAGCCTACGAGCAGTACTTC. As protein: CASSLDRAYEQYF.

The rearrangement links TRBV11-2 to TRBJ1-4; 9 bases map to TRBD1. The length of the CDR3 is 15 residues. After removal of 5 bases from V and 5 bases from J, the junction contained 6 bases not matched to a gene. In germline, CDR1 is SGHAT, CDR2 FQNNGV. The DNA for the CDR3 is TGTGCCAGCAGCCTAGCCGGGACAGGGAATGAAAAACTGTTTTTT. This gives the protein CASSLAGTGNEKLFF.

The J gene is TRBJ2-3, the V gene TRBV10-3, with TRBD1 identical over 7 bases. V was pared by 4 bases and J by 5 bases, with 3 bases of the junction left unmatched. Germline V lookup: CDR1 ENHRY, CDR2 SYGVKD. This CDR3 is 13 amino acids long. The CDR3 is CAISGQGKDTQYF. CDR3 nucleotide sequence: TGTGCCATCAGTGGACAGGGAAAAGATACGCAGTATTTT.

This clone is a singleton in its sample. The chain has TRBV5-1 and TRBJ2-5; no definite D call. This CDR3 contains 16 residues. With 4 bases removed from V and 5 bases from J, the gap between germline ends came to 21 bases. Germline loops: CDR1 SGHRS, CDR2 YFSETQ. CDR3 protein: CASSPRLESDRETQYF. The CDR3 nucleotides are TGCGCCAGCAGCCCCCGTCTGGAAAGTGATCGGGAGACCCAGTACTTC. Drawing the rest from reference TRBV5-1 and TRBJ2-5, the complete variable domain is KAGVTQTPRYLIKTRGQQVTLSCSPISGHRSVSWYQQTPGQGLQFLFEYFSETQRNKGNFPGRFSGRQFSNSRSEMNVSTLELGDSALYLCASSPRLESDRETQYFGPGTRLLVL.

The gene calls are TRBV18 and TRBJ2-3, with 7 bases aligning to TRBD1. There are 16 residues in the CDR3. The J segment lost 0 bases and the V segment lost 0 bases, leaving 3 bases of the junction unmatched. Germline V lookup: CDR1 KGHSH, CDR2 LQKENI. CDR3 loop: CASSPPWDSSTDTQYF. The DNA of the CDR3 is TGTGCCAGCTCACCACCGTGGGACAGTAGCACAGATACGCAGTATTTT.

The chain carries TRBV7-9 and TRBJ1-4, with no clear D. Trimming pared 3 bases from V and 0 bases from J, leaving 8 bases between. Looked up from germline, CDR1 is SEHNR and CDR2 is FQNEAQ (reference sequence). The CDR3 extends over 15 amino acids. CDR3: CASSLREATNEKLFF. The CDR3 DNA reads as TGTGCCAGCAGCTTGCGAGAAGCAACTAATGAAAAACTGTTTTTT.

This chain connects TRBV10-1 to TRBJ2-5, with 9 bases that match TRBD2. CDR1 and CDR2 from the germline V gene are WNHNN and SYGVQD (reference sequence). V trimming: 4 bases; J trimming: 11 bases; junction bases outside the gene matches: 17. The CDR3 covers 16 residues. CDR3 amino acids: CASSAGSGSLGFKQYF. The CDR3, as DNA: TGCGCCAGCAGTGCGGGTAGCGGGAGCCTCGGCTTCAAGCAGTACTTC.